A single sample gave rise to the 27 T cell receptor beta chains below, sequenced in a study of blood T cell repertoires in COVID-19. Here immunoSEQ multiplex PCR was the method, and the copy in TCRdb shows in-frame clones only, minus some. Of roughly 66,000 clones listed, approximately 90% were seen once; the top ten hold about 7.3%. Sample: peripheral blood. These TCRs come from a human donor in a cohort sampled during active COVID-19.

The V and J genes are TRBV9 and TRBJ1-2; TRBD1 is a possible D gene (6 bases). Germline-derived CDR1 and CDR2 are SGDLS and YYNGEE. CDR3 length: 13 amino acids. With 3 bases removed from V and 8 bases from J, the gap between germline ends came to 14 bases. This chain's CDR3 is CASSASGGNGYTF. DNA of the CDR3: TGTGCCAGCAGCGCTTCTGGGGGCAACGGCTACACCTTC.

The chain employs TRBV7-9 and TRBJ1-1, with 9 nucleotides matching TRBD1. This CDR3 has 16 residues. V gave up 5 bases and J gave up 2 bases; unmatched junction bases: 9. The germline V gene encodes CDR1 SEHNR and CDR2 FQNEAQ (reference sequence). The CDR3 loop reads CASSRTGGPDNTEAFF. The CDR3 nucleotides read TGTGCCAGCAGCCGAACAGGGGGCCCGGACAACACTGAAGCTTTCTTT.

The rearrangement uses TRBV18 and TRBJ1-1; TRBD1 agrees at 9 bases. This CDR3 contains 15 residues. Losses at the gene ends were 4 bases for V and 5 bases for J; bases not matched to a gene: 8. Germline CDR1 and CDR2: KGHSH and LQKENI. The DNA for the CDR3 is TGTGCCAGCTCACTAAAACAGGGGGCGCAGACTGAAGCTTTCTTT. Protein product: CASSLKQGAQTEAFF.

The chain carries TRBV24-1 and TRBJ2-7; 7 nucleotides align to TRBD1. CDR1 and CDR2 (germline): KGHDR, SFDVKD. The CDR3 covers 14 residues. V shed 4 bases, J shed 0 bases, and the junction held 2 bases outside the gene matches. The CDR3 here is CATSERDSSYEQYF. The CDR3 DNA sequence: TGTGCCACCAGTGAACGGGACAGCTCCTACGAGCAGTACTTC.

The chain carries TRBV28 and TRBJ1-6; 9 bases line up with TRBD1. V lost 4 bases and J lost 5; bases outside the gene matches: 6. Germline V gives CDR1 MDHEN, CDR2 SYDVKM. This CDR3 contains 16 residues. The CDR3 here is CASSYGTGRNNSPLHF. DNA of the CDR3: TGTGCCAGCAGTTACGGGACAGGGAGAAATAATTCACCCCTCCACTTT.

The chain carries TRBV2 and TRBJ2-7; maybe TRBD1 (6 bases). Germline values: CDR1 SNHLY, CDR2 FYNNEI. The ends were cut back, 6 bases at V and 0 bases at J, with 12 bases in the middle. CDR3 length: 14 amino acids. This CDR3 reads CASRPRTDSYEQYF. CDR3 nucleotides: TGTGCCAGCAGACCCAGGACAGACTCCTACGAGCAGTACTTC.

The J gene is TRBJ2-7, the V gene TRBV2; 8 nucleotides align to TRBD1. V was clipped by 9 bases and J by 6 bases; unmatched bases: 13. The length of the CDR3 is 14 residues. Per the germline V gene, CDR1 is SNHLY and CDR2 is FYNNEI. Here the CDR3 DNA reads TGTGCCAGTCGGTTGGGGTCGACAGGGGTCGAGCAGTACTTC. Its protein product is CASRLGSTGVEQYF.

CDR3 amino acids: CASSDRQGDLAFF. The CDR3 nucleotides are TGTGCCAGCAGTGACCGACAGGGGGATTTGGCTTTCTTT. The V gene is TRBV2, the J gene TRBJ1-1; TRBD1 aligns across 9 bases. V lost 3 bases, J lost 11 bases, and 7 bases stayed unmatched. Germline values: CDR1 SNHLY, CDR2 FYNNEI. This CDR3 has 13 amino acids.

This clone occurred a few times. The V call is TRBV19, the J call TRBJ2-7; D is ambiguous. V was shortened by 4 bases and J by 5 bases, with 15 bases between the two germline ends. The germline CDR1 and CDR2 sequences are LNHDA and SQIVND (reference sequence). The length of the CDR3 is 14 residues. CDR3 in DNA: TGTGCCAGTAGTAATGCCCCCTCGGTCCACGAGCAGTACTTC. Its translation: CASSNAPSVHEQYF. The whole variable domain, remainder taken from reference TRBV19 and TRBJ2-7, is DGGITQSPKYLFRKEGQNVTLSCEQNLNHDAMYWYRQDPGQGLRLIYYSQIVNDFQKGDIAEGYSVSREKKESFPLTVTSAQKNPTAFYLCASSNAPSVHEQYFGPGTRLTVT.

The rearrangement links TRBV19 to TRBJ2-5; 11 bases are a match to TRBD1. Germline values: CDR1 LNHDA, CDR2 SQIVND (reference sequence). The CDR3 loop spans 15 amino acids. Trimming cost V 5 bases and J 4 bases; bases outside gene matches: 6. CDR3 region: CASSARGQGVETQYF. CDR3 nucleotide sequence: TGTGCCAGTAGTGCTAGGGGACAGGGGGTAGAGACCCAGTACTTC.

CDR3 in amino acids: CASSPRESSPLHF. CDR3 bases: TGTGCCAGCAGCCCCCGGGAAAGTTCACCCCTCCACTTT. The chain uses TRBV9 and TRBJ1-6, with unresolved D. V lost 4 bases to trimming and J lost 9 bases, with 11 bases between them. The CDR3 loop spans 13 amino acids. The germline gives CDR1 SGDLS, CDR2 YYNGEE.

This rearrangement joins TRBV29-1 to TRBJ1-2; D is unresolved. The V gene's germline CDR1 is SQVTM and CDR2 ANQGSEA. V dropped 7 bases and J dropped 6 bases, with 12 bases sitting between them. This CDR3 comprises 11 residues. The CDR3 coding sequence is TGCAGCGCCGCGTCGAAGAATGGCTACACCTTC. This sequence encodes CSAASKNGYTF. The complete variable domain, with remaining parts taken from reference TRBV29-1 and TRBJ1-2, reads SAVISQKPSRDICQRGTSLTIQCQVDSQVTMMFWYRQQPGQSLTLIATANQGSEATYESGFVIDKFPISRPNLTFSTLTVSNMSPEDSSIYLCSAASKNGYTFGSGTRLTVV.

This chain uses TRBV19 with TRBJ2-1; 7 bases fit TRBD2. CDR1 and CDR2 from the germline V gene are LNHDA and SQIVND (reference sequence). V trimming: 5 bases; J trimming: 0 bases; junction bases outside the gene matches: 7. This CDR3 contains 16 residues. This CDR3 is CASSLLGGSSYNEQFF. DNA for the CDR3: TGTGCCAGTAGTCTCCTGGGGGGGAGCTCCTACAATGAGCAGTTCTTC.

The CDR3 region is CASSLVIGNNSPLHF. DNA of the CDR3: TGTGCCAGCAGCTTAGTGATCGGGAATAATTCACCCCTCCACTTT. The chain joins TRBV7-2 to TRBJ1-6; D is unclear. The V end lost 1 base, the J end lost 5 bases, and 9 bases lay between the germline ends. The CDR3 totals 15 residues. CDR1 and CDR2 (germline): SGHTA, FQGNSA. The complete variable domain, with remaining parts taken from reference TRBV7-2 and TRBJ1-6, reads GAGVSQSPSNKVTEKGKDVELRCDPISGHTALYWYRQSLGQGLEFLIYFQGNSAPDKSGLPSDRFSAERTGGSVSTLTIQRTQQEDSAVYLCASSLVIGNNSPLHFGNGTRLTVT.

Only one count was recorded for this clone. This chain uses TRBV6-5 with TRBJ2-1; D is undetermined. CDR1 is MNHEY, CDR2 SVGAGI, per germline. With 9 bases removed from V and 1 base from J, the gap between germline ends came to 7 bases. This CDR3 region has 12 residues. The CDR3 DNA sequence: TGTGCCAGTGAGCCTTCCTACAATGAGCAGTTCTTC. It yields the protein CASEPSYNEQFF.

The chain couples TRBV18 to TRBJ2-3; D ambiguous. Trimming cost V 0 bases and J 2 bases, with 15 bases left between them. CDR1 and CDR2 (germline): KGHSH, LQKENI. This CDR3 comprises 17 residues. CDR3 DNA sequence: TGTGCCAGCTCACCACCGGCCCTCAGGAAACCCACAGATACGCAGTATTTT. Translation gives CASSPPALRKPTDTQYF.

This chain connects TRBV7-3 to TRBJ2-1; TRBD1 might be the D (7 bases). Trimming shortened V by 5 bases and J by 2 bases, and 16 bases separated the two germline ends. The CDR3 has 16 residues. Germline assignment: CDR1 SGHTA and CDR2 FQGTGA. CDR3 sequence reads: CASSPRGTDTYNEQFF. CDR3 nucleotides: TGTGCCAGCAGCCCACGGGGGACAGATACCTACAATGAGCAGTTCTTC. The full variable domain, completed using reference TRBV7-3 and TRBJ2-1, is GAGVSQTPSNKVTEKGKYVELRCDPISGHTALYWYRQSLGQGPEFLIYFQGTGAADDSGLPNDRFFAVRPEGSVSTLKIQRTERGDSAVYLCASSPRGTDTYNEQFFGPGTRLTVL.

The rearrangement links TRBV28 to TRBJ2-3, with 7 bases matching TRBD1. V lost 6 bases to trimming and J lost 0 bases; unmatched junction nucleotides: 3. The CDR3 length is 14 residues. The germline V gene has CDR1 MDHEN and CDR2 SYDVKM. The DNA for the CDR3 is TGTGCCAGCAGCAGGGGGTATAGCACAGATACGCAGTATTTT. Translating it yields CASSRGYSTDTQYF.

The chain combines TRBV7-3 with TRBJ2-3, with TRBD2 matching over 9 bases. The CDR3 sequence is 14 residues long. Germline V lookup: CDR1 SGHTA, CDR2 FQGTGA. V dropped 5 bases and J dropped 8; count of bases not matched to a gene: 8. CDR3: CASSDGTSRGTQYF. Written as DNA, the CDR3 is TGTGCCAGCAGCGACGGGACTAGCCGGGGTACGCAGTATTTT.

The gene calls are TRBV2 and TRBJ1-2, with 10 positions matching TRBD1. The ends lost 2 bases at V and 8 bases at J; junction bases unmatched: 5. The CDR3 is 14 amino acids. Germline-derived CDR1 and CDR2 are SNHLY and FYNNEI. CDR3 nucleotides: TGTGCCAGCAGTGAATCTGGGGACAGGGGAGGCTACACCTTC. Amino acid sequence: CASSESGDRGGYTF.

The chain is built from TRBV6-2 or TRBV6-3 and TRBJ2-7; 8 nucleotides agree with TRBD2. After removal of 2 bases from V and 6 bases from J, the junction contained 9 bases not matched to a gene. Germline values: CDR1 MNHEY, CDR2 SVGEGT. This CDR3 is 15 amino acids long. CDR3: CASSYAGTRVAEQYF. The CDR3 region has the DNA TGTGCCAGCAGTTACGCCGGGACTAGAGTCGCCGAGCAGTACTTC.

This sequence joins TRBV2 and TRBJ1-2; D is ambiguous. The CDR3 has 12 amino acids. In germline, CDR1 is SNHLY, CDR2 FYNNEI. V shed 7 bases and J shed 9 bases, with 15 bases lying between them. The CDR3 is CASNGGRPSYTF. The CDR3 coding sequence is TGTGCCAGCAACGGAGGCAGGCCTAGCTACACCTTC.

This chain links TRBV6-6 with TRBJ2-7; 12 bases line up with TRBD1. V shed 1 base and J 7 bases; nucleotides not matched to a gene: 8. Germline V gives CDR1 MNHNY, CDR2 SVGAGI (reference sequence). The CDR3 runs to 16 residues. The CDR3 loop is CASSYLPGQGASEQYF. In DNA, the CDR3 is TGTGCCAGCAGTTACTTACCGGGACAGGGGGCTAGTGAGCAGTACTTC.

The V and J genes are TRBV9 and TRBJ2-1, with 8 bases that match TRBD2. Germline V gene lookup returns CDR1 SGDLS and CDR2 YYNGEE. CDR3 length: 15 amino acids. V dropped 3 bases and J dropped 0; count of bases not matched to a gene: 2. As DNA, the CDR3 is TGTGCCAGCAGCGCGAGCGGGGGCTCCTACAATGAGCAGTTCTTC. Residues: CASSASGGSYNEQFF.

The rearrangement joins TRBV6-2 or TRBV6-3 to TRBJ1-1; D not certain. Trimming stripped 4 bases from V and 0 bases from J, with 9 bases between. The CDR3 sequence is 14 residues long. Germline V gene sequence: CDR1 MNHEY, CDR2 SVGEGT. CDR3 bases: TGTGCCAGCAGTTGGAGTCCCATGAACACTGAAGCTTTCTTT. Protein product: CASSWSPMNTEAFF.

The chain joins TRBV6-5 to TRBJ1-1; 8 nucleotides line up with TRBD1. This CDR3 spans 14 amino acids. Looked up from germline, CDR1 is MNHEY and CDR2 is SVGAGI. V shed 7 bases and J 0 bases; nucleotides not matched to a gene: 4. This chain's CDR3 is CASIPDRVNTEAFF. The CDR3 DNA reads as TGTGCCAGCATCCCGGACAGGGTGAACACTGAAGCTTTCTTT.

The CDR3 here is CASSLGQDTGELFF. The DNA of the CDR3 is TGCGCCAGCAGCTTGGGACAAGACACCGGGGAGCTGTTTTTT. The chain has TRBV5-1 and TRBJ2-2; D gene uncertain. The ends were cut back, 0 bases at V and 3 bases at J, with 6 bases in the middle. The CDR3 contains 14 residues. Germline values: CDR1 SGHRS, CDR2 YFSETQ.